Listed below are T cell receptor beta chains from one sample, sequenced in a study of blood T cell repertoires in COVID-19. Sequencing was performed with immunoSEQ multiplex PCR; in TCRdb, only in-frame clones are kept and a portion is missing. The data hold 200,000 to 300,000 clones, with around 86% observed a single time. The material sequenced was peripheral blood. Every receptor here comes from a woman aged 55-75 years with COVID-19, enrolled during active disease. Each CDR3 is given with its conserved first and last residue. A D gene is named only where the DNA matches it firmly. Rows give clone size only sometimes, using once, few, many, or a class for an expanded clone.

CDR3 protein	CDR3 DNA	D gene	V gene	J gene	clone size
CASSGARGAYNEQFF	TGTGCCAGCAGCGGCGCCAGGGGGGCCTACAATGAGCAGTTCTTC	.	TRBV5-4	TRBJ2-1	.
CAIQVDRGPNQPQHF	TGTGCCATCCAGGTGGACAGGGGGCCAAATCAGCCCCAGCATTTT	TRBD1	TRBV28	TRBJ1-5	.
CASSDQGSSALYNEQFF	TGTGCCAGCAGTGACCAGGGATCTAGCGCGCTATACAATGAGCAGTTCTTC	.	TRBV6-1	TRBJ2-1	.
CASSLEVQGTSPLHF	TGTGCCAGCAGCTTAGAAGTACAGGGGACTTCACCCCTCCACTTT	TRBD1	TRBV7-9	TRBJ1-6	.
CASSFAGGVRAQYF	TGTGCCAGCAGTTTCGCGGGAGGCGTGAGGGCCCAGTACTTC	TRBD2	TRBV28	TRBJ2-5	.
CASSPGTSGSVETQYF	TGTGCCAGCAGCCCCGGGACTAGCGGGAGTGTGGAGACCCAGTACTTC	TRBD2	TRBV7-3	TRBJ2-5	.
CASSQDEGNTEAFF	TGTGCCAGCAGCCAAGATGAGGGCAACACTGAAGCTTTCTTT	.	TRBV3-1/TRBV3-2	TRBJ1-1	.
CASSSRPGRPNEQFF	TGTGCCAGCAGTTCCCGACCCGGGAGGCCCAATGAGCAGTTCTTC	TRBD2	TRBV27	TRBJ2-1	.
CASRKGTSSDEQFF	TGTGCCAGTAGGAAGGGGACGTCTAGCGATGAGCAGTTCTTC	.	TRBV19	TRBJ2-1	once
CASSLDRGLGYTF	TGTGCCAGCAGCTTAGACCGAGGGCTTGGCTACACCTTC	.	TRBV7-2	TRBJ1-2	.
CASSYSGFGYQETQYF	TGTGCCAGCAGTTACTCAGGATTCGGGTACCAAGAGACCCAGTACTTC	.	TRBV6-6	TRBJ2-5	.
CASSEGLAGLGSYEQYF	TGTGCCAGCAGTGAGGGACTAGCGGGATTAGGTTCCTACGAGCAGTACTTC	TRBD2	TRBV6-1	TRBJ2-7	.
CASSQRGQNTEAFF	TGTGCCAGCAGCCAAAGAGGGCAGAACACTGAAGCTTTCTTT	.	TRBV3-1/TRBV3-2	TRBJ1-1	.
CASSRNSGYEQYF	TGTGCCAGCAGCAGGAATTCGGGGTACGAGCAGTACTTC	.	TRBV5-4	TRBJ2-7	.
CASSYPRTGGETQYF	TGTGCCAGCAGTTACCCCCGGACAGGGGGAGAGACCCAGTACTTC	TRBD1	TRBV6-2/TRBV6-3	TRBJ2-5	once
CAWSVLPVGELFF	TGTGCCTGGAGTGTACTGCCCGTCGGGGAGCTGTTTTTT	.	TRBV30	TRBJ2-2	.
CASSLLAGGAYEQYF	TGTGCCAGCAGTTTGTTAGCGGGTGGGGCCTACGAGCAGTACTTC	TRBD2	TRBV27	TRBJ2-7	.
CSAQGASNEKLFF	TGCAGTGCCCAGGGGGCGAGTAATGAAAAACTGTTTTTT	TRBD1	TRBV29-1	TRBJ1-4	.
CAIRPEGGRTEAFF	TGTGCCATCCGGCCTGAGGGGGGGCGGACTGAAGCTTTCTTT	.	TRBV10-3	TRBJ1-1	.
CASSLADSGRRTGELFF	TGCGCCAGCAGCTTAGCCGATAGCGGGAGGCGGACCGGGGAGCTGTTTTTT	TRBD2	TRBV5-1	TRBJ2-2	.
CASSEWDRGSYGYTF	TGTGCCAGCAGTGAATGGGACAGGGGGTCCTATGGCTACACCTTC	TRBD1	TRBV25-1	TRBJ1-2	.
CASSTAGTGGGTQYF	TGTGCCAGCAGCACGGCCGGGACGGGCGGGGGGACCCAGTACTTC	TRBD2	TRBV7-2	TRBJ2-5	.
CATSREGRGSNQPQHF	TGTGCCACCAGCAGAGAGGGTAGAGGGAGCAATCAGCCCCAGCATTTT	.	TRBV15	TRBJ1-5	.
CATSDHGQGSGNTIYF	TGTGCCACCAGTGACCATGGACAGGGCTCCGGAAACACCATATATTTT	TRBD1	TRBV24-1	TRBJ1-3	.
CASSYELMNTEAFF	TGTGCCAGCAGTTACGAGCTGATGAACACTGAAGCTTTCTTT	.	TRBV6-5	TRBJ1-1	.
CASSETGMGAYEQYF	TGTGCCAGCAGTGAAACAGGGATGGGAGCCTACGAGCAGTACTTC	.	TRBV28	TRBJ2-7	.
CASSQNRGRGGQYF	TGTGCCAGCAGCCAAAACCGCGGGAGAGGAGGCCAGTACTTC	TRBD2	TRBV3-1/TRBV3-2	TRBJ2-5	few
CASSLLGVGGYTF	TGTGCCAGCAGTTTATTAGGGGTCGGTGGCTACACCTTC	.	TRBV27	TRBJ1-2	few
CASSQVRNTGELFF	TGTGCCAGCAGCCAAGTCAGGAACACCGGGGAGCTGTTTTTT	.	TRBV14	TRBJ2-2	.
CGGQGTVNEQFF	TGCGGAGGACAGGGTACCGTCAATGAGCAGTTCTTC	.	TRBV21-1	TRBJ2-1	.
CASSLRTGLAEQFF	TGTGCCAGCAGCCTCCGCACCGGACTAGCCGAGCAGTTCTTC	TRBD2	TRBV9	TRBJ2-1	.
CASSSGNPDTQYF	TGCGCCAGCAGTAGCGGGAATCCAGATACGCAGTATTTT	TRBD2	TRBV10-1	TRBJ2-3	.
CATSRDWQGNEKLFF	TGTGCCACCAGCAGAGATTGGCAGGGGAATGAAAAACTGTTTTTT	.	TRBV15	TRBJ1-4	.
CASSQDRDFGGLFF	TGCGCCAGCAGCCAAGACCGAGATTTCGGGGGACTGTTTTTT	.	TRBV4-3	TRBJ1-4	.
CASSYRQGALNTEAFF	TGTGCCAGCAGTTACAGACAGGGGGCTCTGAACACTGAAGCTTTCTTT	TRBD1	TRBV6-5	TRBJ1-1	.
CASSPRDIAGADTQYF	TGTGCCAGCAGCCCCCGGGACATCGCCGGCGCAGATACGCAGTATTTT	.	TRBV9	TRBJ2-3	.
CASSPSFFGTAFEQYF	TGTGCCAGCTCACCATCCTTTTTCGGGACAGCTTTCGAGCAGTACTTC	TRBD1	TRBV18	TRBJ2-7	.
CASSQGHRGLTDTQYF	TGTGCCAGCAGCCAAGGCCACAGGGGTCTCACAGATACGCAGTATTTT	TRBD1	TRBV14	TRBJ2-3	.
CASSRTGGGQPQHF	TGTGCCAGCAGTCGGACAGGGGGCGGTCAGCCCCAGCATTTT	TRBD1	TRBV27	TRBJ1-5	.
CASSLSGTGSNQPQHF	TGTGCCAGCTCCCTTAGCGGGACAGGGAGCAATCAGCCCCAGCATTTT	TRBD1	TRBV18	TRBJ1-5	.
CAWSAKEKAFF	TGTGCCTGGAGTGCTAAGGAGAAAGCTTTCTTT	.	TRBV30	TRBJ1-1	.
CASSFGSGNTEAFF	TGCGCCAGCAGTTTCGGATCGGGGAACACTGAAGCTTTCTTT	.	TRBV5-1	TRBJ1-1	.
CAISESWEGYTF	TGTGCCATCAGTGAGTCGTGGGAGGGCTACACCTTC	.	TRBV10-3	TRBJ1-2	.
CASSLRQGRTHEQYF	TGTGCCAGCAGCCTAAGACAGGGGAGAACCCACGAGCAGTACTTC	TRBD1	TRBV7-2	TRBJ2-7	.
CSASPGEGEAFF	TGCAGTGCTAGTCCGGGTGAGGGTGAAGCTTTCTTT	.	TRBV20-1	TRBJ1-1	.
CASSRDSYGYTF	TGCGCCAGCAGCAGGGACTCCTATGGCTACACCTTC	.	TRBV10-1	TRBJ1-2	few
CASSQEPGGVSSGELFF	TGTGCCAGCAGCCAAGAACCTGGGGGCGTTAGTTCCGGGGAGCTGTTTTTT	.	TRBV14	TRBJ2-2	.
CASSPIEGGYEQYF	TGTGCCAGCAGCCCCATAGAGGGCGGCTACGAGCAGTACTTC	.	TRBV11-1	TRBJ2-7	once
CASSSGERYNEQFF	TGTGCCAGTAGTTCGGGGGAAAGGTACAATGAGCAGTTCTTC	.	TRBV19	TRBJ2-1	.
CSAAARDEQYF	TGCAGTGCGGCGGCGCGAGACGAGCAGTACTTC	.	TRBV20-1	TRBJ2-7	few
CASREIGGYTF	TGTGCCAGCAGAGAAATCGGTGGCTACACCTTC	.	TRBV28	TRBJ1-2	.
CASRLGQLNEKLFF	TGTGCCAGCAGGCTGGGACAGCTTAATGAAAAACTGTTTTTT	TRBD1	TRBV6-6	TRBJ1-4	.
CASSEGQYNSPLHF	TGTGCCAGCAGCGAGGGACAGTATAATTCACCCCTCCACTTT	TRBD1	TRBV14	TRBJ1-6	once
CASSWGDRVNEQFF	TGTGCCAGCAGCTGGGGGGACAGGGTAAATGAGCAGTTCTTC	TRBD1	TRBV27	TRBJ2-1	.
CASSLGPRLAGDYNEQFF	TGCGCCAGCAGCTTGGGCCCTCGACTAGCGGGAGATTACAATGAGCAGTTCTTC	TRBD2	TRBV5-1	TRBJ2-1	once